This is a list of T cell receptor beta chains from one sample in a study of T cell responses to AZD1222 COVID-19 vaccine. The assay was immunoSEQ multiplex PCR, and TCRdb's table has in-frame clones only and misses some. Among fewer than 150,000 clones listed, 93% were seen once. The sequenced sample was peripheral blood, obtained on day 0 of AZD1222 vaccination. These receptors were taken from an adult in good health. Each CDR3 is given with its conserved first and last residue. A D gene is named only where the DNA matches it firmly. A clone size is listed for some rows: how often the clone was seen (once, few, many), or a class if it is expanded.

j_call clone_size v_call d_call cdr3_nt cdr3_aa
TRBJ1-2 . TRBV10-3 TRBD1 TGTGCCATCACCCGGGACAGGAGTAACTATGGCTACACCTTC CAITRDRSNYGYTF
TRBJ1-4 . TRBV28 . TGTGCCAGCAGGCAGACACCGGTCGGGGAAAAACTGTTTTTT CASRQTPVGEKLFF
TRBJ2-6 . TRBV27 . TGTGCCAGCAGTTACTCTGGGGCCAACGTCCTGACTTTC CASSYSGANVLTF
TRBJ1-2 . TRBV27 . TGTGCCAGCAGTTTCAGTCCCAAACCGGGACGGAACTATGGCTACACCTTC CASSFSPKPGRNYGYTF
TRBJ2-5 . TRBV7-6 TRBD1 TGTGCCAGCAGTTTAGGGGGACAGGGGAGAGGAGAGACCCAGTACTTC CASSLGGQGRGETQYF
TRBJ2-3 once TRBV3-1/TRBV3-2 TRBD1 TGTGCCAGCAGCCAATTCGTGGACAGGGGGAGAACAGATACGCAGTATTTT CASSQFVDRGRTDTQYF
TRBJ1-2 . TRBV14 . TGTGCCAGCAGCCAAGACGTTGGGGGAGACTATGGCTACACCTTC CASSQDVGGDYGYTF
TRBJ2-1 . TRBV12-3/TRBV12-4 . TGTGCCAGCAGGTTCTACAATGAGCAGTTCTTC CASRFYNEQFF
TRBJ1-2 . TRBV30 . TGTGCCTGGGCCTTGGGGGGCCCCTATGGCTACACCTTC CAWALGGPYGYTF
TRBJ1-4 . TRBV3-1/TRBV3-2 . TGTGCCAGCAGCCAAAACCCATGGGGTGAAAAACTGTTTTTT CASSQNPWGEKLFF
TRBJ1-2 once TRBV5-6 TRBD1 TGTGCCAGCAGCCCAGGACAGGGGTTCTATGGCTACACCTTC CASSPGQGFYGYTF
TRBJ1-2 . TRBV7-9 TRBD1 TGTGCCAGCAGCTTAGCCAGGGGGGTTGGCTACACCTTC CASSLARGVGYTF
TRBJ1-2 few TRBV5-1 TRBD1 TGCGCCAGCAGCTCGAGTGGACAGGGCGGAATGCAAGGCGGCTACACCTTC CASSSSGQGGMQGGYTF
TRBJ1-4 . TRBV7-9 . TGTGCCAGCAGGGCAACAGGGCTCGGTAATGAAAAACTGTTTTTT CASRATGLGNEKLFF
TRBJ1-5 few TRBV7-2 TRBD1 TGTGCCAGCAGCTTAATGGGGGACAGTTATCAGCCCCAGCATTTT CASSLMGDSYQPQHF
TRBJ1-2 . TRBV5-5 . TGTGCCAGCAGCTTCGCCAGGGGCGTTAACTATGGCTACACCTTC CASSFARGVNYGYTF
TRBJ2-5 few TRBV11-2 . TGTGCCAGCAGCTTAGACCCCGCTCAAGAGACCCAGTACTTC CASSLDPAQETQYF
TRBJ2-1 . TRBV19 TRBD2 TGTGCCAGTAGTACCCTAGCGGGGAGAAACAATGAGCAGTTCTTC CASSTLAGRNNEQFF
TRBJ1-1 . TRBV11-1 . TGTGCCAGCAGCTTACTAGGGGGTAGCACTGAAGCTTTCTTT CASSLLGGSTEAFF
TRBJ2-3 . TRBV6-5 TRBD2 TGTGCCAGCAGGTCGGGGGCTAGCGGGGCCGGTACGCAGTATTTT CASRSGASGAGTQYF
TRBJ1-1 . TRBV5-4 TRBD1 TGTGCCAGCAGCTTAGAACAGGGGGGGGACACTGAAGCTTTCTTT CASSLEQGGDTEAFF
TRBJ2-2 . TRBV27 . TGTGCCAGCAGTTTACCCACTAGCACCGGGGAGCTGTTTTTT CASSLPTSTGELFF
TRBJ1-1 . TRBV4-1 . TGCGCCAGCACCCCGACAGGGAACACTGAAGCTTTCTTT CASTPTGNTEAFF
TRBJ1-3 . TRBV6-1 . TGTGCCAGCAGCTCCGGTGGAAACACCATATATTTT CASSSGGNTIYF
TRBJ1-2 . TRBV6-5 . TGTGCCAGCAGTTCCTTTGGGGGGCGGTTAGGGTATGGCTACACCTTC CASSSFGGRLGYGYTF
TRBJ2-1 once TRBV9 . TGTGCCAGCAGCGTAGGCCTACCCTACAATGAGCAGTTCTTC CASSVGLPYNEQFF
TRBJ1-1 . TRBV27 . TGTGCCAGCAGTCCCCCTGGGGGTGAAGCTTTCTTT CASSPPGGEAFF
TRBJ1-5 . TRBV20-1 . TGCAGTGCTAGTCGTCTGTTCATCAATCAGCCCCAGCATTTT CSASRLFINQPQHF
TRBJ2-1 . TRBV3-1/TRBV3-2 . TGTGCCAGCAGCTTAGCGTATGAGCAGTTCTTC CASSLAYEQFF
TRBJ1-2 . TRBV9 . TGTGCCAGCAGCGTAGGTTCTCCGGTGAGTCATGGCTACACCTTC CASSVGSPVSHGYTF
TRBJ2-6 . TRBV30 . TGTGCCTGGAGTGAACGACAGACCTCTGGGGCCAACGTCCTGACTTTC CAWSERQTSGANVLTF
TRBJ1-2 . TRBV9 . TGTGCCAGCAGCAGACTGTATGGGGGCCGCGATGGCTACACCTTC CASSRLYGGRDGYTF
TRBJ1-1 . TRBV7-2 TRBD1 TGTGCCAGCAGCTTCCCGGTGACAGGGGAGAACACTGAAGCTTTCTTT CASSFPVTGENTEAFF
TRBJ1-2 . TRBV14 . TGTGCCAGCAGCTTAACAGCGTCCTATGGCTACACCTTC CASSLTASYGYTF
TRBJ2-7 . TRBV10-3 TRBD1 TGTGCCACAAGGGACAGGGGGAACTACGAGCAGTACTTC CATRDRGNYEQYF
TRBJ1-2 . TRBV2 . TGTGCCAGCAGTGAAGCGGGGGGGAGGACTGCCTTC CASSEAGGRTAF
TRBJ2-7 . TRBV7-2 . TGTGCCAGCAGCTTAGCCGTGGTATACGAGCAGTACTTC CASSLAVVYEQYF
TRBJ2-5 . TRBV2 . TGTGCCAGCAGTGGGGCGGTCCAAGAGACCCAGTACTTC CASSGAVQETQYF
TRBJ1-4 . TRBV18 TRBD1 TGTGCCAGCTCCCCTTACGGGACAGCTAATGAAAAACTGTTTTTT CASSPYGTANEKLFF
TRBJ1-2 . TRBV3-1/TRBV3-2 . TGTGCCAGCAGCCAAGCAGGGTTCAACTATGGCTACACCTTC CASSQAGFNYGYTF
TRBJ1-2 . TRBV5-1 TRBD1 TGCGCCAGCAGCGGAGGACAGGGCCCGGGGGGCTACACCTTC CASSGGQGPGGYTF
TRBJ1-6 . TRBV6-5 . TGTGCCAGCAGTTACTCGATATCCGGACGTGGGTCACCCCTCCACTTT CASSYSISGRGSPLHF
TRBJ1-2 . TRBV7-9 . TGTGCCAGCAGCCCGGAGGGCTATGGCTACACCTTC CASSPEGYGYTF
TRBJ2-3 . TRBV19 TRBD1 TGTGCCACCCGGGACAGGGGCACAGATACGCAGTATTTT CATRDRGTDTQYF
TRBJ2-3 . TRBV9 . TGTGCCAGCAGCGTAGCGAAGGGTCCAGATACGCAGTATTTT CASSVAKGPDTQYF
TRBJ1-2 . TRBV19 . TGTGCCAGTAGGCAGGACTATGGCTACACCTTC CASRQDYGYTF
TRBJ2-1 once TRBV5-6 . TGTGCCAGCAGCTTGCCGGGACGGGGACGAGCAGAGTTCTTC CASSLPGRGRAEFF
TRBJ1-2 . TRBV11-2 . TGTGCCAGCAGCTTAGGTACAGGGAGCTATGGCTACACCTTC CASSLGTGSYGYTF
TRBJ1-4 . TRBV2 TRBD1 TGTGCCAGCAGGGAAGGGACAGCTAATGAAAAACTGTTTTTT CASREGTANEKLFF
TRBJ1-1 . TRBV19 . TGTGCCAGTACCCGGGGTCAGGGACCGAACACTGAAGCTTTCTTT CASTRGQGPNTEAFF